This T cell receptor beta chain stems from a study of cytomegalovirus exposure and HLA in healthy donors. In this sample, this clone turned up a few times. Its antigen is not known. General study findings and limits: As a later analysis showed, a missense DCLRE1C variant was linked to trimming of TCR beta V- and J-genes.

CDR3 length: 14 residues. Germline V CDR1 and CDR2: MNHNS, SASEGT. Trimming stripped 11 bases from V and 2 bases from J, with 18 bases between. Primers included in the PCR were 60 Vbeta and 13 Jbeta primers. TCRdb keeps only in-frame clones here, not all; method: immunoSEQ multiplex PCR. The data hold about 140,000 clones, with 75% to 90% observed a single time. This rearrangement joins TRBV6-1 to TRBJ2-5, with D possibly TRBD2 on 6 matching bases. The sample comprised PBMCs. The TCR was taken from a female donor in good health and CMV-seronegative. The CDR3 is CAAANEGRQETQYF. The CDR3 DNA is TGTGCCGCGGCAAACGAAGGGAGGCAAGAGACCCAGTACTTC.